These T cell receptor beta chains were read from a single sample in a study of cytomegalovirus exposure and HLA in healthy donors. Repertoires were generated with immunoSEQ multiplex PCR, while TCRdb's copy carries only in-frame clones and drops some. Among about 130,000 clones listed, 70% to 75% were seen once. Sequenced input: PBMCs. These TCRs come from a man in his thirties or forties in good health and CMV-seronegative. CDR3s include the opening cysteine and the closing phenylalanine or tryptophan. The D gene is left open where the match is weak. Size tells how often a clone was seen (once, few, many) or the class of an expanded clone, and some rows leave it out.

NA | NA | TRBJ2-1 | TRBV7-8 | TGTGCCAGCAGCCCCTTTCGAAATCCGGGGAATGAGCAGTTCTTC | CASSPFRNPGNEQFF
NA | NA | TRBJ1-1 | TRBV6-5 | TGTGCCAGCAGAAGGTGGTCGGGGGAAGCTTTCTTT | CASRRWSGEAFF
few | TRBD1 | TRBJ1-5 | TRBV19 | TGTGCCAGTAGTATCGGCGGACAGGGAGCCAATCAGCCCCAGCATTTT | CASSIGGQGANQPQHF
NA | NA | TRBJ1-1 | TRBV25-1 | TGTGCCAGCAGTGAATCTGGGGGCCTGAACACTGAAGCTTTCTTT | CASSESGGLNTEAFF
NA | TRBD1 | TRBJ1-4 | TRBV7-8 | TGTGCCAGCAGCTTGACAGGGAATGAAAAACTGTTTTTT | CASSLTGNEKLFF
few | NA | TRBJ2-5 | TRBV11-1 | TGTGCCAGCAGTTCAGGGGAAGAGACCCAGTACTTC | CASSSGEETQYF
few | TRBD2 | TRBJ2-1 | TRBV19 | TGTGCCAGTAGTAAAAAGTTCGGACTAGCGGGATACAATGAGCAGTTCTTC | CASSKKFGLAGYNEQFF
NA | TRBD1 | TRBJ1-1 | TRBV7-3 | TGTGCCAGCAGCCAACAAGGGACAGGGATCTCTGAAGCTTTCTTT | CASSQQGTGISEAFF
few | TRBD1 | TRBJ1-4 | TRBV7-9 | TGTGCCAGCAGCGGACAGGGGGGTTCTAATGAAAAACTGTTTTTT | CASSGQGGSNEKLFF
NA | TRBD1 | TRBJ1-6 | TRBV5-1 | TGCGCCAGCAGCTTGGCGGTAGGACAGGGTATTTCACCCCTCCACTTT | CASSLAVGQGISPLHF
NA | TRBD1 | TRBJ1-2 | TRBV4-1 | TGCGCCAGCAGCCAAGGGGACAGCAACTATGGCTACACCTTC | CASSQGDSNYGYTF
few | NA | TRBJ1-2 | TRBV5-1 | TGCGCCAGCAGCTTGTTACGGGCTAACTATGGCTACACCTTC | CASSLLRANYGYTF
NA | TRBD2 | TRBJ2-7 | TRBV9 | TGTGCCAGCAGCGTAGCGGGAGGGCCCTACGAGCAGTACTTC | CASSVAGGPYEQYF
once | NA | TRBJ2-7 | TRBV27 | TGTGCCAGCCTCCCGGCTGCGGGTGCCTACGAGCAGTACTTC | CASLPAAGAYEQYF
NA | TRBD2 | TRBJ2-3 | TRBV25-1 | TGTGCCAGCGGGAGGGACTCCCTCACAGATACGCAGTATTTT | CASGRDSLTDTQYF
NA | TRBD1 | TRBJ2-7 | TRBV6-5 | TGTGCCAGCAGTTACCGGACAGGCGCCTACGAGCAGTACTTC | CASSYRTGAYEQYF
NA | NA | TRBJ1-5 | TRBV7-9 | TGTGCCAGCAGCTTAGGGGGCGTGGATCAGCCCCAGCATTTT | CASSLGGVDQPQHF
NA | TRBD2 | TRBJ2-3 | TRBV7-8 | TGTGCCAGCAGCTTAGAAGCGGGGACCCGCACAGATACGCAGTATTTT | CASSLEAGTRTDTQYF